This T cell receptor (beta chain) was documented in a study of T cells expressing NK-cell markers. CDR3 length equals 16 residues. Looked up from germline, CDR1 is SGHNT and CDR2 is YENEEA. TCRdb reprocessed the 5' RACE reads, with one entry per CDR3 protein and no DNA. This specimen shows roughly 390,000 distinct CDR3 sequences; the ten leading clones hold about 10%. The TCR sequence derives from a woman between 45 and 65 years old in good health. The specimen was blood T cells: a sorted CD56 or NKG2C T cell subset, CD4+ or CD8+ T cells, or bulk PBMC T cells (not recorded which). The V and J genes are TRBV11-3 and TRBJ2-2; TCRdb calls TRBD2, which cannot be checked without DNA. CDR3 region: CASSPRLAGQAGELFF.